One and the same sample provided the 14 T cell receptor beta chains below, sequenced in a study of molecular identifiers for immune sequencing clone quantification. TCRdb reprocessed the PCR reads with MiXCR, giving one entry per CDR3 protein. The sample contains about 640,000 distinct CDR3 sequences, approximately 20% of which appear only once. Sequenced material: naive CD8+ T cells from blood, with Jurkat cell RNA spiked in. Subset noted: FACS-sorted CD8+CD4-CCR7+CD45RA+ naive T cells. The receptors originated from a human donor in good health. Some libraries in this study had Jurkat cell RNA spiked in.

This clonotype was seen a single time. At one of its ends the junction is not consistent with the germline gene, which may arise from a read error. V usage is TRBV7-8 and J usage is TRBJ2-7; D tentatively reads TRBD1 or TRBD2 (7 bases each). The CDR3 spans 15 residues. The germline V gene has CDR1 SGHVS and CDR2 FQNEAQ. The CDR3 nucleotides are TGTGTCAGCAGCCCAGGGGGGGTATGGGCCTACGAGCAGTACTTC. The encoded protein is CVSSPGGVWAYEQYF.

As for this clonotype: This may be a read error: a much more frequent sequence differs by one nucleotide. J is TRBJ2-4 and V is TRBV10-3; 8 bases fit TRBD1. The CDR3 totals 15 residues. The germline V gene encodes CDR1 ENHRY and CDR2 SYGVKD. The CDR3 nucleotides are TGTGCCATCAGTGAGCTGCAGGGGGCGGAAAACATTCGGTACTTC. Encoded protein: CAISELQGAENIRYF.

This clonotype came up many times. The rearrangement joins TRBV12-3 or TRBV12-4 to TRBJ2-3; D is undetermined. V was shortened by 5 bases and J by 1 base, with 19 bases between the two germline ends. The CDR3 has 17 residues. CDR3 region: CASSPTFTPSGTDTQYF. The CDR3 nucleotides read TGTGCCAGCAGTCCCACCTTTACACCCTCGGGCACAGATACGCAGTATTTT.

The CDR3 reads CASSQRLGLAFTGELFF. The CDR3 nucleotides read TGTGCCAGCAGCCAAAGGCTGGGACTAGCGTTCACCGGGGAGCTGTTTTTT. V is TRBV4-2 and J is TRBJ2-2; 10 bases are a match to TRBD2. V shed 2 bases and J 4 bases; nucleotides not matched to a gene: 7. Looked up from germline, CDR1 is LGHNA and CDR2 is YNFKEQ. The CDR3 spans 17 residues.

This clonotype was seen repeatedly, ten times or more. The chain is built from TRBV27 and TRBJ2-7; D may be TRBD1 (5 bases). Between the trimmed V and J ends, which lost 6 bases and 5 bases, there was a span of 14 bases. The CDR3 has 13 residues. Germline V gives CDR1 MNHEY, CDR2 SMNVEV (reference sequence). As DNA, the CDR3 is TGTGCCAGCAGCCACCAAGGGGTCGACGAGCAGTACTTC. Protein product: CASSHQGVDEQYF.

The chain carries TRBV11-2 and TRBJ2-3; 12 nucleotides line up with TRBD2. Germline V lookup: CDR1 SGHAT, CDR2 FQNNGV. Trimming removed 5 bases from V and 4 bases from J; junction bases left unmatched: 16. The CDR3 sequence is 19 residues long. The CDR3 region is CASSPFPETSGRGSDTQYF. For the CDR3, the DNA is TGTGCCAGCAGCCCATTCCCCGAGACTAGCGGGAGAGGGTCAGATACGCAGTATTTT.

This clonotype occurred many times. The CDR3 here is CASRTGTDTQYF. The CDR3 coding sequence is TGTGCCAGTAGGACAGGCACAGATACGCAGTATTTT. This chain connects TRBV19 to TRBJ2-3, with a weak D call TRBD1 (5 bases). The V gene's germline CDR1 is LNHDA and CDR2 SQIVND (reference sequence). This CDR3 is built from 12 residues. The V end lost 6 bases, the J end lost 1 base, and 5 bases lay between the germline ends.

The CDR3 loop reads CASSPGTVKGFYEQYF. The CDR3 nucleotides are TGTGCCAGCAGTCCAGGGACGGTAAAGGGTTTTTACGAGCAGTACTTC. The genes are TRBV27 and TRBJ2-7; either TRBD1 or TRBD2 may supply D (5 bases each). Germline assignment: CDR1 MNHEY and CDR2 SMNVEV (reference sequence). The CDR3 contains 16 residues. Trimming stripped 5 bases from V and 4 bases from J, with 21 bases between.

The rearrangement uses TRBV13 and TRBJ2-4, with D tentatively TRBD1 (5 bases). The V end was cut by 3 bases, the J end by 7 bases, with 13 bases between. The CDR3 consists of 14 residues. The germline V gene has CDR1 PRHDT and CDR2 FYEKMQ (reference sequence). CDR3 in amino acids: CASSFTTAGNIQYF. CDR3 nucleotides: TGTGCCAGCAGCTTTACTACCGCAGGGAACATTCAGTACTTC.

The chain carries TRBV20-1 and TRBJ2-7; D possibly corresponds to TRBD2 (6 bases). Germline values: CDR1 DFQATT, CDR2 SNEGSKA (reference sequence). There are 13 residues in the CDR3. With 5 bases removed from V and 0 bases from J, the gap between germline ends came to 11 bases. CDR3 protein: CSAGGIFSYEQYF. The DNA of the CDR3 is TGCAGTGCTGGCGGGATTTTCTCCTACGAGCAGTACTTC.

This chain links TRBV27 with TRBJ2-7; TRBD1 agrees at 10 bases. Per the germline V gene, CDR1 is MNHEY and CDR2 is SMNVEV (reference sequence). The length of the CDR3 is 14 residues. V lost 4 bases and J lost 7; bases outside the gene matches: 7. The CDR3 DNA reads as TGTGCCAGCAGTTATGGGACAGGGGTGGGGGAGCAGTACTTC. Translation: CASSYGTGVGEQYF.

This clonotype occurred many times. This rearrangement joins TRBV4-3 to TRBJ2-7; the D gene is possibly TRBD2 (5 bases). The CDR3 runs to 16 residues. Trimming stripped 0 bases from V and 4 bases from J, with 16 bases between. CDR1 and CDR2 (germline): LGHNA, YSLEER. The CDR3: CASSQEVTGIRYEQYF. CDR3 in DNA: TGCGCCAGCAGCCAAGAAGTCACCGGGATACGGTACGAGCAGTACTTC.

This clonotype was found many times. This chain joins TRBV10-3 and TRBJ1-4; unclear D gene. V was pared by 3 bases and J by 5 bases, with 7 bases between. There are 13 residues in the CDR3. The germline CDR1 and CDR2 sequences are ENHRY and SYGVKD. The CDR3 DNA is TGTGCCATCAGTGATAACCCAAATGAAAAACTGTTTTTT. This translates into CAISDNPNEKLFF.

This clonotype was seen repeatedly, ten times or more. The CDR3 DNA sequence: TGTGCCAGCAGTTATAGCGGGGGGGCACCAGATACGCAGTATTTT. It specifies CASSYSGGAPDTQYF. V gene TRBV6-2 or TRBV6-3 combines with J gene TRBJ2-3; the match to TRBD2 covers 11 bases. V lost 3 bases, J lost 4 bases, and 3 bases stayed unmatched. This CDR3 region has 15 residues. Looked up from germline, CDR1 is MNHEY and CDR2 is SVGEGT.